A selection of T cell receptor beta chains follows, all from one sample in a study of blood T cell repertoires in COVID-19. Assay: immunoSEQ multiplex PCR; the TCRdb copy retains only in-frame clones and omits some. The sample shows 140,000 or so clones, 85% of them seen only once. The source material was peripheral blood. Receptors were obtained from a man aged 50 to 60 with acute or convalescent COVID-19. Both conserved end residues are part of each CDR3. The order of the fields is D gene, clone size, V gene, J gene, CDR3 DNA, CDR3 protein. D genes are given only for firm matches. The listing skips clone size in some rows; elsewhere it reads once, few, many or a size class.

TRBD1	-	TRBV5-4	TRBJ2-5	TGTGCCAGCAGCGAGGGACAGCAAGAGACCCAGTACTTC	CASSEGQQETQYF
-	-	TRBV18	TRBJ2-3	TGTGCCAGCTCACCACCGGCGGGGGCCTCCACAGATACGCAGTATTTT	CASSPPAGASTDTQYF
TRBD2	few	TRBV9	TRBJ2-1	TGTGCCAGCAGCGCCTGGGCGGGAGGGGACAATGAGCAGTTCTTC	CASSAWAGGDNEQFF
TRBD1	-	TRBV6-2/TRBV6-3	TRBJ1-2	TGTGCCAGCAGTCGGGACAGATTGTATGGCTACACCTTC	CASSRDRLYGYTF
TRBD1	once	TRBV14	TRBJ1-2	TGTGCCAGCAGCCCCAGGACAGGAGGCTCGCTCTATGGCTACACCTTC	CASSPRTGGSLYGYTF
TRBD1	-	TRBV2	TRBJ2-7	TGTGCCAGCAGGGCTGAACAGGGGGCGGGGGAGCAGTACTTC	CASRAEQGAGEQYF
-	-	TRBV29-1	TRBJ1-1	TGCAGCGTTCTCGGACAGTTGAACACTGAAGCTTTCTTT	CSVLGQLNTEAFF
-	-	TRBV6-5	TRBJ2-5	TGTGCCAGCAGGGACTGGACCCAAGAGACCCAGTACTTC	CASRDWTQETQYF
-	-	TRBV7-8	TRBJ2-1	TGTGCCAGCAGCACTGACGGGACCGGGGGTCGGTTCTTC	CASSTDGTGGRFF
-	-	TRBV10-3	TRBJ2-2	TGTGCCATCAGTGAACAGGGAAACACCGGGGAGCTGTTTTTT	CAISEQGNTGELFF
TRBD1	-	TRBV27	TRBJ1-2	TGTGCCAGCAGCTCTAGGGGACAGGGGATATTGTCCTATGGCTACACCTTC	CASSSRGQGILSYGYTF
-	-	TRBV3-1/TRBV3-2	TRBJ1-2	TGTGCCAGCAGCCCACCGGACAAGAATTATGGCTACACCTTC	CASSPPDKNYGYTF
-	-	TRBV11-3	TRBJ2-1	TGTGCCAGCAGTTTTACCACTAGACCCTTTGTCGATGAGCAGTTCTTC	CASSFTTRPFVDEQFF
TRBD1	-	TRBV6-4	TRBJ1-2	TGTGCCAGCAGTCCGGGACAGGGGGCTGTAGGCTATGGCTACACCTTC	CASSPGQGAVGYGYTF
TRBD1	-	TRBV19	TRBJ1-4	TGTGCCAGTACGGGCGAACGGGACAGGGGGGAAAAACTGTTTTTT	CASTGERDRGEKLFF
-	-	TRBV7-9	TRBJ1-1	TGTGCCAGCAGCTTTGGACAGTCGAACACTGAAGCTTTCTTT	CASSFGQSNTEAFF
-	-	TRBV15	TRBJ2-7	TGTGCCACCAGCAGAGAACGGGGAGGGGGAACCTACGAGCAGTACTTC	CATSRERGGGTYEQYF
-	-	TRBV18	TRBJ2-3	TGTGCCAGCTCGCCGGGACTCCCTAGCACAGATACGCAGTATTTT	CASSPGLPSTDTQYF
-	once	TRBV11-1	TRBJ2-5	TGTGCCAGCAGCCCAGGGTTAGAGACCCAGTACTTC	CASSPGLETQYF
TRBD1	-	TRBV23-1	TRBJ1-5	TGCGCCAGCAGTCGCGACAGGGGGGAAAGTCAGCCCCAGCATTTT	CASSRDRGESQPQHF
-	-	TRBV7-3	TRBJ2-1	TGTGCCAGCAGTAGCTCGGTAGCGGACGCGATCCGGGGAGAGTTCTTC	CASSSSVADAIRGEFF
-	-	TRBV11-3	TRBJ1-1	TGTGCCAGCAGCTTACAGGGGAAGGACACTGAAGCTTTCTTT	CASSLQGKDTEAFF
TRBD2	-	TRBV7-3	TRBJ2-3	TGTGCCAGCAGCTTAACAGCGGGGGGCGGCTGGACAGATACGCAGTATTTT	CASSLTAGGGWTDTQYF
TRBD1	-	TRBV19	TRBJ1-1	TGTGCCAGTAGGAGGGACAGAAACACTGAAGCTTTCTTT	CASRRDRNTEAFF
-	-	TRBV5-1	TRBJ1-6	TGCGCCAGCAGCTTGGGAGGGAGGTCAGAGGGCCCCCTCCACTTT	CASSLGGRSEGPLHF
-	-	TRBV6-6	TRBJ1-1	TGTGCCAGCAGTAGGTTGGGGGGCACTGAAGCTTTCTTT	CASSRLGGTEAFF
TRBD1	-	TRBV28	TRBJ1-2	TGTGCCAGCAGTTTGGGGACAGGGGTGAGCGACTATGGCTACACCTTC	CASSLGTGVSDYGYTF
-	-	TRBV27	TRBJ2-7	TGTGCCAGCAGTTTAAGACAGACAAAGGCCTACGAGCAGTACTTC	CASSLRQTKAYEQYF
TRBD1	-	TRBV24-1	TRBJ1-2	TGTGCCACCAGTGAGACGACAGGGAGTGTTGGCTACACCTTC	CATSETTGSVGYTF
TRBD1	few	TRBV2	TRBJ1-4	TGTGCCAGCAGTGAGCAACAGGGGGCTGGTGAAAAACTGTTTTTT	CASSEQQGAGEKLFF
-	-	TRBV6-1	TRBJ2-5	TGTGCCAGCAGTGAATGGGGCCTCCCGGAGGGGACCCAGTACTTC	CASSEWGLPEGTQYF
-	-	TRBV5-1	TRBJ1-4	TGCGCCAGCAGCCACGAACTGGCAACTAATGAAAAACTGTTTTTT	CASSHELATNEKLFF
-	-	TRBV4-1	TRBJ1-1	TGCGCCAGCAGCCAACTGGAGGGCACTGAAGCTTTCTTT	CASSQLEGTEAFF
TRBD1	once	TRBV11-2	TRBJ2-7	TGTGCCAGCAGCTCCACAGGGGGAAGCTACGAGCAGTACTTC	CASSSTGGSYEQYF
-	-	TRBV6-2/TRBV6-3	TRBJ1-4	TGTGCCAGCAGTTCTGCCGGTGCAACTAATGAAAAACTGTTTTTT	CASSSAGATNEKLFF
-	-	TRBV11-3	TRBJ1-3	TGTGCCAGCAGCTTGACTCCGTCGAACACCATATATTTT	CASSLTPSNTIYF
TRBD1	-	TRBV27	TRBJ2-1	TGTGCCAGCAAACCCGAAATTCGGACAGGGTCTGGATCCTACAATGAGCAGTTCTTC	CASKPEIRTGSGSYNEQFF
TRBD1	once	TRBV7-9	TRBJ1-2	TGTGCCAGCAGCGCGGAGACAGGGCTGTATGGCTACACCTTC	CASSAETGLYGYTF
TRBD2	-	TRBV3-1/TRBV3-2	TRBJ2-1	TGTGCCAGCAGCCAAGATCCGGGACTAGCCGGTAGTGAGCAGTTCTTC	CASSQDPGLAGSEQFF
TRBD1	once	TRBV9	TRBJ2-7	TGTGCCAGCAGCCCCTGGGACAGCGACTACGAGCAGTACTTC	CASSPWDSDYEQYF
-	-	TRBV5-4	TRBJ2-2	TGTGCCAGCAGCTTGGAACAAAGCACCGGGGAGCTGTTTTTT	CASSLEQSTGELFF
-	-	TRBV6-5	TRBJ1-6	TGTGCCACCGATTCGGGGTACAATTCACCCCTCCACTTT	CATDSGYNSPLHF
TRBD1	-	TRBV6-5	TRBJ1-5	TGTGCCAGCAGGAGGCAGGGGGTCAATCAGCCCCAGCATTTT	CASRRQGVNQPQHF
-	-	TRBV30	TRBJ2-1	TGTGCCTGGAGTGTACTTGGGGGGAATGAGCAGTTCTTC	CAWSVLGGNEQFF
-	once	TRBV7-3	TRBJ2-5	TGTGCCAGCAGCCACAACTTCGGGGAGACCCAGTACTTC	CASSHNFGETQYF
TRBD2	-	TRBV2	TRBJ2-1	TGTGCCAGCAAGATTCTAGCGGGAGTCAATGAGCAGTTCTTC	CASKILAGVNEQFF
TRBD2	-	TRBV5-1	TRBJ2-5	TGCGCCAGCAGCCCCCGGGGGGGGGCTGAGACCCAGTACTTC	CASSPRGGAETQYF